These 16 T cell receptor beta chains were all obtained from the same sample, sequenced in a study of blood T cell repertoires in COVID-19. This table comes from immunoSEQ multiplex PCR, and its TCRdb copy is limited to in-frame clones, with some not included. The table has around 130,000 clones, about 90% seen once. The source material was peripheral blood. These receptor sequences come from a woman of 80 years or more with acute or convalescent COVID-19.

A word on this clone: This CDR3 is also generated by other DNA sequences in the sample. The chain is built from TRBV7-9 and TRBJ1-2, with D possibly TRBD1 on 6 matching bases. In germline, CDR1 is SEHNR, CDR2 FQNEAQ (reference sequence). Trimming pared 2 bases from V and 2 bases from J, leaving 9 bases between. This CDR3 is 14 amino acids long. The CDR3 DNA reads TGTGCCAGCAGCTTAAGGGGGTCAAACTATGGCTACACCTTC. Its translation is CASSLRGSNYGYTF.

This clone was detected a few times. The rearrangement joins TRBV7-2 to TRBJ2-1; 9 nucleotides agree with TRBD2. The CDR3 sequence is 15 residues long. In germline, CDR1 is SGHTA, CDR2 FQGNSA. With V trimmed by 5 bases and J by 7 bases, 9 bases remained unmatched. This CDR3 is CASSPIAGARNEQFF. CDR3 in DNA: TGTGCCAGCAGCCCCATAGCGGGGGCGAGGAATGAGCAGTTCTTC.

The rearrangement joins TRBV7-9 to TRBJ2-2; D unclear. The CDR3 consists of 12 residues. V was pared by 8 bases and J by 6 bases, with 10 bases between. Germline V gene lookup returns CDR1 SEHNR and CDR2 FQNEAQ (reference sequence). CDR3 sequence: CASLPSAGELFF. CDR3 bases: TGTGCCAGCCTCCCTTCTGCCGGGGAGCTGTTTTTT.

The sample holds one count of this clone. The chain carries TRBV19 and TRBJ1-1, with 8 bases aligning to TRBD1. From germline, CDR1 is LNHDA and CDR2 SQIVND (reference sequence). The CDR3 consists of 17 residues. The J segment lost 3 bases and the V segment lost 3 bases, leaving 12 bases of the junction unmatched. CDR3 protein: CASSIGAGGVLYTEAFF. For the CDR3, the DNA is TGTGCCAGTAGTATTGGGGCAGGGGGCGTCTTGTACACTGAAGCTTTCTTT.

The chain combines TRBV6-5 with TRBJ2-3; TRBD1 might be the D (6 bases). The CDR3 is 16 residues long. The ends were cut back, 2 bases at V and 4 bases at J, with 16 bases in the middle. The germline V gene encodes CDR1 MNHEY and CDR2 SVGAGI. The CDR3 bases are TGTGCCAGCAGTTACCAACACATGGGGGCCCCAGATACGCAGTATTTT. Encoded protein: CASSYQHMGAPDTQYF.

CDR3 region: CASSPPSDLTDTQYF. CDR3 in DNA: TGTGCCAGCTCCCCGCCCAGCGACCTCACAGATACGCAGTATTTT. The chain carries TRBV18 and TRBJ2-3; unclear D gene. V shed 6 bases and J shed 2 bases, with 15 bases lying between them. Germline V CDR1 and CDR2: KGHSH, LQKENI. There are 15 residues in the CDR3. Together with reference TRBV18 and TRBJ2-3, the CDR3 gives the full variable domain: NAGVMQNPRHLVRRRGQEARLRCSPMKGHSHVYWYRQLPEEGLKFMVYLQKENIIDESGMPKERFSAEFPKEGPSILRIQQVVRGDSAAYFCASSPPSDLTDTQYFGPGTRLTVL.

The rearrangement links TRBV7-6 to TRBJ2-3; perhaps TRBD2 as D (6 bases). V lost 4 bases and J 7 bases, leaving 21 bases between the germline ends. Germline V gives CDR1 SGHVS, CDR2 FNYEAQ. The CDR3 is made up of 16 amino acids. This CDR3 reads CASSSWSEGLTNTQYF. CDR3 nucleotides: TGTGCCAGCAGCTCCTGGTCGGAGGGGCTCACGAATACGCAGTATTTT.

V is TRBV5-6 and J is TRBJ1-1; 7 bases line up with TRBD1. The ends lost 4 bases at V and 5 bases at J; junction bases unmatched: 17. The CDR3 consists of 17 residues. Germline CDR1 is SGHDT and CDR2 is YYEEEE. CDR3 DNA: TGTGCCAGCAGCGGCCAGCTTACGGACAGGCGAGGTACTGAAGCTTTCTTT. It encodes CASSGQLTDRRGTEAFF.

This rearrangement joins TRBV5-1 to TRBJ1-2, with D possibly being TRBD1 (6 bases). V gave up 3 bases and J gave up 4 bases, with 7 bases separating them. The CDR3 loop spans 12 amino acids. Germline values: CDR1 SGHRS, CDR2 YFSETQ. CDR3 protein: CASSSQGYGYTF. The CDR3 nucleotides are TGCGCCAGCAGCTCACAGGGCTATGGCTACACCTTC.

The chain links TRBV5-1 to TRBJ2-1, with a possible D match to TRBD2 (6 bases). The length of the CDR3 is 19 residues. Germline CDR1 is SGHRS and CDR2 is YFSETQ. The V end was cut by 2 bases, the J end by 5 bases, with 26 bases between. CDR3 protein: CASSFGRSPEGPRNNEQFF. CDR3 bases: TGCGCCAGCAGCTTCGGGCGGTCCCCGGAGGGACCTCGGAACAATGAGCAGTTCTTC.

This clone has a handful of counts. The chain uses TRBV5-1 and TRBJ1-1; 8 bases line up with TRBD1. J was trimmed by 1 base and V by 5 bases; bases with no gene match: 7. The CDR3 is 15 amino acids. Looked up from germline, CDR1 is SGHRS and CDR2 is YFSETQ. The DNA for the CDR3 is TGCGCCAGCAGAGTTACAGGGGGTCCGAACACTGAAGCTTTCTTT. It translates to CASRVTGGPNTEAFF.

The chain employs TRBV2 and TRBJ1-2, with unresolved D. Germline loops: CDR1 SNHLY, CDR2 FYNNEI. The ends were cut back, 8 bases at V and 8 bases at J, with 27 bases in the middle. The CDR3 length is 16 residues. The CDR3 reads CASSYVQALLFSGYTF. The CDR3 DNA sequence: TGTGCCAGCTCCTATGTTCAGGCCCTCCTATTCTCCGGCTACACCTTC.

This clone was seen more than once but under ten times. The rearrangement joins TRBV15 to TRBJ2-5; weak D call: TRBD2 (7 bases). Trimming left V 6 bases short and J 4 bases short, with 9 bases between. Germline assignment: CDR1 LNHNV and CDR2 YYDKDF (reference sequence). The CDR3 has 12 residues. CDR3 sequence reads: CATSGGAETQYF. The CDR3 DNA follows: TGTGCCACCAGTGGGGGGGCAGAGACCCAGTACTTC.

The rearrangement joins TRBV18 to TRBJ1-1; weak D call: TRBD1 (5 bases). Trimming left V 3 bases short and J 3 bases short, with 14 bases between. CDR3 size: 15 residues. Germline CDR1 is KGHSH and CDR2 is LQKENI. DNA of the CDR3: TGTGCCAGCTCACCTTTCGATGGGGGGTACACTGAAGCTTTCTTT. This codes for CASSPFDGGYTEAFF. The variable domain in full, completed from reference TRBV18 and TRBJ1-1, reads NAGVMQNPRHLVRRRGQEARLRCSPMKGHSHVYWYRQLPEEGLKFMVYLQKENIIDESGMPKERFSAEFPKEGPSILRIQQVVRGDSAAYFCASSPFDGGYTEAFFGQGTRLTVV.

The chain combines TRBV6-5 with TRBJ2-3; 10 bases fit TRBD2. V gave up 4 bases and J gave up 2 bases; unmatched junction bases: 6. The CDR3 consists of 16 residues. CDR1 is MNHEY and CDR2 is SVGAGI in the germline V gene. The CDR3 DNA reads as TGTGCCAGCAGTTTTCGCAGCGGGGGGGCCACAGATACGCAGTATTTT. Amino acid sequence: CASSFRSGGATDTQYF.

The chain combines TRBV2 with TRBJ2-7, with 8 bases aligning to TRBD1. The CDR3 contains 15 residues. Germline V gene sequence: CDR1 SNHLY, CDR2 FYNNEI. Unmatched junction bases numbered 3, after V lost 0 bases and J lost 2 bases. CDR3 bases: TGTGCCAGCAGTGAAGCGGGACAGGAAACCTACGAGCAGTACTTC. Translated, it gives CASSEAGQETYEQYF.